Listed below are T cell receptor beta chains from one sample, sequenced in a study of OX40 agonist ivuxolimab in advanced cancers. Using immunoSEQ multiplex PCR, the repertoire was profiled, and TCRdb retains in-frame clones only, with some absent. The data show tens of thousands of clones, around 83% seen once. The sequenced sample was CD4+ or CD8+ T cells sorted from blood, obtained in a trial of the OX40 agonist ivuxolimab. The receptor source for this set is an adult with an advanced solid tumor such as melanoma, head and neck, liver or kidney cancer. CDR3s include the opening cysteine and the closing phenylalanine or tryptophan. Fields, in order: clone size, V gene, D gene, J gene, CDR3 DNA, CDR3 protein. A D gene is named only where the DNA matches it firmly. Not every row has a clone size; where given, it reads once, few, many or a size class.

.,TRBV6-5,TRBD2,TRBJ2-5,TGTGCCAGCAGTTATATGACTAGCGGGCCTCGCGAGACCCAGTACTTC,CASSYMTSGPRETQYF
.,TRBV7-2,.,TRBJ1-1,TGTGCCAGCAGCTTGGTGGCGTTTAACACTGAAGCTTTCTTT,CASSLVAFNTEAFF
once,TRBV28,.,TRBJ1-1,TGTGCCAGCAGTTTGCCGCGGAACACTGAAGCTTTCTTT,CASSLPRNTEAFF
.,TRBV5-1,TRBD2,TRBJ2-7,TGCGCCAGCAGCCTTACCCCCGGGACTAGCGGCTACACACTCTCCTACGAGCAGTACTTC,CASSLTPGTSGYTLSYEQYF
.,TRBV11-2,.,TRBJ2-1,TGTGCCAGCAGCTTCAGGACAGTATACAATGAGCAGTTCTTC,CASSFRTVYNEQFF
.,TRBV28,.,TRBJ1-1,TGTGCCAGCAGTCCCCCGGGGGTCGGGCTGAACACTGAAGCTTTCTTT,CASSPPGVGLNTEAFF
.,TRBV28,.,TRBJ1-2,TGTGCCAGCAGTCCCCAGGGCTATGGCTACACCTTC,CASSPQGYGYTF
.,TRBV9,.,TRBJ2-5,TGTGCCAGCAGCGTATCTGGCAAAGAGACCCAGTACTTC,CASSVSGKETQYF
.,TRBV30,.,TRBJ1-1,TGTGCCTGGAGTGGATTTTCCAGTATGAACACTGAAGCTTTCTTT,CAWSGFSSMNTEAFF
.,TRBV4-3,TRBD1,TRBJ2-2,TGCGCCAGCAGCCACCTAAACCAGGGGGCTAGTGGGGGGGAGCTGTTTTTT,CASSHLNQGASGGELFF
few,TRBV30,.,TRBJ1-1,TGTGCCTGGAGCCGCCTCAGGCTGCTCTTCAACACTGAAGCTTTCTTT,CAWSRLRLLFNTEAFF
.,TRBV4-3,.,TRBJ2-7,TGCGCCAGCAGCCAAGATTGGAGGGTAGGCGAGCAGTACTTC,CASSQDWRVGEQYF
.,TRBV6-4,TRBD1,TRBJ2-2,TGTGCCAGCAGCCGGACAGGGCAGGCCGGGGAGCTGTTTTTT,CASSRTGQAGELFF
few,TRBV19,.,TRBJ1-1,TGTGCCAGTAGCCAGTATAAGACCGTCAGCCTCACTGAAGCTTTCTTT,CASSQYKTVSLTEAFF
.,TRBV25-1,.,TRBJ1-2,TGTGCCAGCAGTGAACTGCAAGGCGGGGTAGGGGGCTACACCTTC,CASSELQGGVGGYTF
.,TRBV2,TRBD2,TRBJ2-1,TGTGCCAGCAGAGTTAGCGGGGTGTACAATGAGCAGTTCTTC,CASRVSGVYNEQFF
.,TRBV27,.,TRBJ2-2,TGTGCCAGCAGTTTGCGGGGGCTCGACACCGGGGAGCTGTTTTTT,CASSLRGLDTGELFF
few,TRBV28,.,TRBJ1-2,TGTGCCAGCAGTTTGAGCGGGGTCTCCGATAACTATGGCTACACCTTC,CASSLSGVSDNYGYTF
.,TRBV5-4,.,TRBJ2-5,TGTGCCAGCAGCTTTCCAGGGCAAGAGACCCAGTACTTC,CASSFPGQETQYF
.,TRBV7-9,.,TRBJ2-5,TGTGCCAGCAGCTTAGTGTCGGGTTTGGGGGAGACCCAGTACTTC,CASSLVSGLGETQYF
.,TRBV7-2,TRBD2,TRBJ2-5,TGTGCCAGCAGTCCTAGCGGGGGGTATGAGACCCAGTACTTC,CASSPSGGYETQYF
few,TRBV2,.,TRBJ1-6,TGTGCCAGCAGTCCGATGGACCCCAACAATTCACCCCTCCACTTT,CASSPMDPNNSPLHF
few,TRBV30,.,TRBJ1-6,TGTGCCTGGAGTCTCCAGGGGTATAATTCACCCCTCCACTTT,CAWSLQGYNSPLHF
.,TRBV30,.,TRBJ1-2,TGTGCCTGGAGACGCATGAGATTGGAGGGCTACACCTTC,CAWRRMRLEGYTF
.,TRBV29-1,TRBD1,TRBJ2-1,TGCAGCGTTGAGAAGGGACAGGGGGCGATGAATGGTGAGCAGTTCTTC,CSVEKGQGAMNGEQFF
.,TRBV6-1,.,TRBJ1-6,TGTGCCAGCACCCCCTGGACCGGCGAAGGCTCACCCCTCCACTTT,CASTPWTGEGSPLHF
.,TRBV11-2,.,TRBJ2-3,TGTGCCAGCAGCTTAGGGGTAGGGGCCACTAGCACAGATACGCAGTATTTT,CASSLGVGATSTDTQYF
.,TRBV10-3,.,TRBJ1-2,TGTGCCAGCACAGGGTTGGGAGGCGGCTACACCTTC,CASTGLGGGYTF
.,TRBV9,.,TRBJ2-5,TGTGCCAGCAGCGTAGGGGGGGGCCTGGGAGAGACCCAGTACTTC,CASSVGGGLGETQYF
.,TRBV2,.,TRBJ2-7,TGTGCCAGCAGTAACCGGGACTGGGGCTCCTACGAGCAGTACTTC,CASSNRDWGSYEQYF
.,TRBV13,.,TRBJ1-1,TGTGCCAGCAGCGACTTTTACACTGAAGCTTTCTTT,CASSDFYTEAFF
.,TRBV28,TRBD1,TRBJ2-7,TGTGCCAGCAGCTGGGGACAGATCAACGAGCAGTACTTC,CASSWGQINEQYF
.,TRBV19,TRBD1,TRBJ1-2,TGTGCCAGTAGTAAGGACAGGGCGTCGGAGGGATATGGCTACACCTTC,CASSKDRASEGYGYTF
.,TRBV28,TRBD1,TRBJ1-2,TGTGCCAGCACCTACACGGGGGCGACAGGGACGGCTAACTATGGCTACACCTTC,CASTYTGATGTANYGYTF
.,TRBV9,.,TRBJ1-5,TGTGCCAGCAGCGTTAGTTCGGGGGGTCAGCCCCAGCATTTT,CASSVSSGGQPQHF
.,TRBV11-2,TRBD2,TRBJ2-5,TGTGCCAGCAGCTTAGGACCCAGCGGGGGGGGCCAAGAGACCCAGTACTTC,CASSLGPSGGGQETQYF
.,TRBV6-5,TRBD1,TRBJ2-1,TGTGCCAGCAGGAGGGACAGGTACAATGAGCAGTTCTTC,CASRRDRYNEQFF
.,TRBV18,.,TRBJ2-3,TGTGCCAGCTCACCGGCAGGGGGGGTTGGCACAGATACGCAGTATTTT,CASSPAGGVGTDTQYF
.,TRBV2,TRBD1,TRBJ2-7,TGTGCCAGCTCACAGGGGGCGGTTTACGAGCAGTACTTC,CASSQGAVYEQYF
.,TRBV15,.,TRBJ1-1,TGTGCCACCACCCCCACGGAGGACGTCCCGAACACTGAAGCTTTCTTT,CATTPTEDVPNTEAFF
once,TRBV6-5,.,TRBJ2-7,TGTGCCAGCAGTTACACGGACTCCTACGAGCAGTACTTC,CASSYTDSYEQYF
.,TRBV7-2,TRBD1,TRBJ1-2,TGTGCCAGCAGCTTAGATTTCTTTTCCGGACAGGGACATGGCTACACCTTC,CASSLDFFSGQGHGYTF
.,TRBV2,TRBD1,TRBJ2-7,TGTGCCAGCAGGAAGGACAGGCAAGGGACCTACGAGCAGTACTTC,CASRKDRQGTYEQYF
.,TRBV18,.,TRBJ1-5,TGTGCCAGCTCACCTGGGGGGGGCAATCAGCCCCAGCATTTT,CASSPGGGNQPQHF
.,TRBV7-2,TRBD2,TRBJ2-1,TGTGCCAGCAGCTTGACTAGCGGGGGGGCTTCGGAGCAGTTCTTC,CASSLTSGGASEQFF
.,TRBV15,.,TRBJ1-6,TGTGCCACCAGCAGAGACGGGAGCTCCTATAATTCACCCCTCCACTTT,CATSRDGSSYNSPLHF
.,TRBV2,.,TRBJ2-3,TGTGCCAGCCAACTAGCCCCGTCCACAGATACGCAGTATTTT,CASQLAPSTDTQYF